Shown below are 3 T cell receptor beta chains from a single sample sequenced in a study of T cells in localized non-small cell lung cancer (dated by TCRdb to about 2020). The library was generated by the immunoSEQ multiplex PCR assay. In TCRdb, the immuneACCESS table is reduced to in-frame sequences with V and J assigned. These tables do not hold every clone; where another copy was compared, an unresolved V gene accounts for under half, and the others remain unexplained. The sample profile shows about 830 clones; roughly 22% of them were found once. Approximately 20% of the sample lies in the top ten. This specimen consisted of normal lung tissue next to the tumor, obtained before any cancer treatment. Source of these receptors: a man aged 40 to 75 with stage II lung adenocarcinoma.

The chain couples TRBV6-8 to TRBJ2-1; 7 bases are a match to TRBD1. The CDR3 is 16 residues long. Germline values: CDR1 MNHGY, CDR2 SAAAGT. The J segment lost 3 bases and the V segment lost 6 bases, leaving 11 bases of the junction unmatched. CDR3 amino acids: CASRSTRDRDYNEQFF. CDR3 nucleotide sequence: TGTGCCAGCAGATCGACCCGGGACAGAGACTACAATGAGCAGTTCTTC.

The rearrangement uses TRBV6-8 and TRBJ2-2, with D perhaps matching TRBD1 (6 bases). Germline-derived CDR1 and CDR2 are MNHGY and SAAAGT. This CDR3 comprises 16 residues. The V end lost 7 bases, the J end lost 7 bases, and 22 bases lay between the germline ends. The CDR3 nucleotides read TGTGCCAGCACGACCGGGACAACGGCGGGCAGCGGGGAGCTGTTTTTT. The encoded protein is CASTTGTTAGSGELFF.

The chain carries TRBV11-3 and TRBJ2-1, with a tentative D call TRBD1 (6 bases). The CDR3 is 17 amino acids. Trimming took 3 bases from V and 5 from J, leaving 20 bases between them. The V gene's germline CDR1 is SGHNT and CDR2 YENEEA. In DNA, the CDR3 is TGTGCCAGCAGCTTGCGAAGCACAGGGTTAAGGGACAATGAGCAGTTCTTC. It specifies CASSLRSTGLRDNEQFF.